Listed below are T cell receptor beta chains from one sample, sequenced in a study of T-cell memory formation after mild COVID-19. TCRdb fed the 5' RACE reads into MiXCR, producing one record per CDR3 protein. Altogether approximately 570,000 distinct CDR3 sequences are present, approximately 18% being singletons, with the ten largest covering about 12%. Sequencing was done on a sample of PBMCs or a T cell subset sorted from them (not recorded which). These receptors were taken from an adult woman who had mild COVID-19 (a few samples of this study predate the infection). Cell type and time point are not known. The conserved cysteine and the conserved F or W are not part of the CDR3 here. The order of the fields is J gene, D gene, clone size, V gene, CDR3 protein. A D gene is named only where the DNA matches it firmly. Clone size is stated in some rows and not others, as once, few, many or a class when expanded.

J gene: TRBJ1-2; D gene: -; clone size: few; V gene: TRBV7-2; CDR3 protein: ASSFGPARGYT
J gene: TRBJ1-4; D gene: -; clone size: -; V gene: TRBV25-1; CDR3 protein: ASSAQPGESSEKLF
J gene: TRBJ1-1; D gene: TRBD1; clone size: -; V gene: TRBV15; CDR3 protein: ATSRGGGGLNTEAF
J gene: TRBJ2-1; D gene: -; clone size: many; V gene: TRBV24-1; CDR3 protein: ATSDLRGESYNEQF
J gene: TRBJ2-5; D gene: -; clone size: few; V gene: TRBV5-1; CDR3 protein: ASSKWGAGETQY
J gene: TRBJ2-7; D gene: -; clone size: -; V gene: TRBV30; CDR3 protein: AGSDRQVYEQY
J gene: TRBJ2-3; D gene: TRBD2; clone size: many; V gene: TRBV7-2; CDR3 protein: ASSSPGLAGGSTDTQY
J gene: TRBJ1-1; D gene: -; clone size: -; V gene: TRBV29-1; CDR3 protein: SAKGGPGDEAF
J gene: TRBJ2-3; D gene: TRBD1; clone size: -; V gene: TRBV11-3; CDR3 protein: ASSSRDRQTDTQY
J gene: TRBJ2-1; D gene: -; clone size: few; V gene: TRBV24-1; CDR3 protein: ATSEPPDDEQF
J gene: TRBJ2-7; D gene: -; clone size: many; V gene: TRBV7-9; CDR3 protein: ASSSVTYEQY
J gene: TRBJ2-7; D gene: TRBD2; clone size: -; V gene: TRBV6-5; CDR3 protein: ASRKAGGSYEQY
J gene: TRBJ2-2; D gene: TRBD2; clone size: -; V gene: TRBV19; CDR3 protein: ASRIGGREGTGELF
J gene: TRBJ1-2; D gene: -; clone size: -; V gene: TRBV28; CDR3 protein: ASSLHPLTDRYGYT
J gene: TRBJ2-2; D gene: -; clone size: few; V gene: TRBV21-1; CDR3 protein: ASRGLAGVSNTGELF
J gene: TRBJ2-3; D gene: TRBD2; clone size: once; V gene: TRBV7-8; CDR3 protein: ASSPRTSGRTTQY